This T cell receptor (beta chain) was identified during a study of T cell responses to AZD1222 COVID-19 vaccine. V lost 4 bases and J 3 bases, leaving 15 bases between the germline ends. The CDR3 covers 15 residues. CDR1 is MDHEN and CDR2 is SYDVKM in the germline V gene. Study-level results: White British people made up most donors, females outnumbered males, and clonal diversity was possibly underestimated.

On this clone itself: Its antigen is unidentified.

Sequencing was performed with immunoSEQ multiplex PCR; in TCRdb, only in-frame clones are kept and a portion is missing. The profile shows around 140,000 clones, about nine tenths of them singletons. The chain is built from TRBV28 and TRBJ1-2; perhaps TRBD1 as D (6 bases). Sequences were derived from peripheral blood, sampled on day 0 of AZD1222 vaccination. The sequence was collected from an adult in good health. The CDR3 nucleotides are TGTGCCAGCAGTTCTCCCCCGGCAGGGGACTATGGCTACACCTTC. Translation gives CASSSPPAGDYGYTF.